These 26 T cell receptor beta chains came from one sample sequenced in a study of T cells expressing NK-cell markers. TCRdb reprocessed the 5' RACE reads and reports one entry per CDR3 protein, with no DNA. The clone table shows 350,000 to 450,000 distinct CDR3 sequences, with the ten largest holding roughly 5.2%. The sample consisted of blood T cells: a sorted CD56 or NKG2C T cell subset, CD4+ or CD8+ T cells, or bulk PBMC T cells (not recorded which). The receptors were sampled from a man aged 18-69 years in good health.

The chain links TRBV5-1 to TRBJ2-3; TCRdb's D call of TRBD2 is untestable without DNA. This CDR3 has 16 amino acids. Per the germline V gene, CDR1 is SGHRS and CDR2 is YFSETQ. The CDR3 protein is CASSLMAGGPGDTQYF.

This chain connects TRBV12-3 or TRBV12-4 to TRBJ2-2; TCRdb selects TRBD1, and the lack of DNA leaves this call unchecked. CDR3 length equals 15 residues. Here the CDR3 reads CASSLAQGRTGELFF.

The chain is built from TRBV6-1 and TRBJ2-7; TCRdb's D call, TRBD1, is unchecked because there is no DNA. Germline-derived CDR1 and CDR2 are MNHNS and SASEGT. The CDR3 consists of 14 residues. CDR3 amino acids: CASSGQGQDGTQYF.

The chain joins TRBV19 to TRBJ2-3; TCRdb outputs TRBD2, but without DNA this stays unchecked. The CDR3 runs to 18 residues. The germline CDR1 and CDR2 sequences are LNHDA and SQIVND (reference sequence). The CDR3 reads CASTPTGTSGGRVDTQYF.

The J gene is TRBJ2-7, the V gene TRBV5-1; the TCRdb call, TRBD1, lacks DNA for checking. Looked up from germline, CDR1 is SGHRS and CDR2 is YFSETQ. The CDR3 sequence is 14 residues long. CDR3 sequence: CASSFLKPGHEQYF.

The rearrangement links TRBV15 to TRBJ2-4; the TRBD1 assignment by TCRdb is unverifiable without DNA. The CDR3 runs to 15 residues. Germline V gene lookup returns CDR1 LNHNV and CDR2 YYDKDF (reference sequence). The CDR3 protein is CATSRIQGGVNIQYF.

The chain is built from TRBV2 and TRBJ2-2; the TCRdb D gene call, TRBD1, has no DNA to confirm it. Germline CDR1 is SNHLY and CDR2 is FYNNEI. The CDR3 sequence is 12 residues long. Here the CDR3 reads CASRLQGGELFF.

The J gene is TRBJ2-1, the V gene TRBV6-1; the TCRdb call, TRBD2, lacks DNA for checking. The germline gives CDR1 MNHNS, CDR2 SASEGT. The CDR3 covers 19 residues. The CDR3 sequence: CASSEWASGGLSSYNEQFF.

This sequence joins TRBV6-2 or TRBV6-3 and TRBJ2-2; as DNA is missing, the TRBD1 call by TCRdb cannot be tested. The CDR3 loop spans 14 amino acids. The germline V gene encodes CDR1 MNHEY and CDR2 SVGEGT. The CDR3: CASSYTGWTGELFF.

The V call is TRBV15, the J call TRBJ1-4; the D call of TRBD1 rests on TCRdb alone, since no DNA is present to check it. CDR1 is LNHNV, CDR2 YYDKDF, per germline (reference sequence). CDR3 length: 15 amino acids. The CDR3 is CATSRGREANEKLFF.

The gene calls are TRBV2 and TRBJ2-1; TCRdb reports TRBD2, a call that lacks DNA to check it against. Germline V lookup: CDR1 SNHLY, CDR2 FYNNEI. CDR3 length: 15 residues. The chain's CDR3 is CASSVFSGGRNEQFF.

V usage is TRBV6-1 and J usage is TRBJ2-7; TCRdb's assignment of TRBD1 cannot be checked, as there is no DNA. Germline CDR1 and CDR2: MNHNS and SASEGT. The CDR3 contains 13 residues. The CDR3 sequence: CASRRAGGPEQYF.

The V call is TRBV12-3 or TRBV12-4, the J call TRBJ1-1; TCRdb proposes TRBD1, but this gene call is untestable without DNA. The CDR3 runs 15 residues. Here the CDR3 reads CASSMGQGAGTEAFF.

The chain's CDR3 is CASSPMGQGAGEQYF. J is TRBJ2-7 and V is TRBV7-2; TCRdb lists TRBD1, though no DNA is available to test this call. The CDR3 contains 15 residues. Germline-derived CDR1 and CDR2 are SGHTA and FQGNSA. Drawing the rest from reference TRBV7-2 and TRBJ2-7, the complete variable domain is GAGVSQSPSNKVTEKGKDVELRCDPISGHTALYWYRQSLGQGLEFLIYFQGNSAPDKSGLPSDRFSAERTGGSVSTLTIQRTQQEDSAVYLCASSPMGQGAGEQYFGPGTRLTVT.

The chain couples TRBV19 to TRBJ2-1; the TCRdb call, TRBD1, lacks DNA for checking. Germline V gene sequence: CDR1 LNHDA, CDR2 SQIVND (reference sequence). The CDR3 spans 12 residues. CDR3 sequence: CASSIRGDEQFF.

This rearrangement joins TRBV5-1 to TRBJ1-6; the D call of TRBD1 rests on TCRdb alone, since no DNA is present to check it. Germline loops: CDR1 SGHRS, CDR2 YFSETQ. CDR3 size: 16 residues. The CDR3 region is CASSSGQGALNSPLHF.

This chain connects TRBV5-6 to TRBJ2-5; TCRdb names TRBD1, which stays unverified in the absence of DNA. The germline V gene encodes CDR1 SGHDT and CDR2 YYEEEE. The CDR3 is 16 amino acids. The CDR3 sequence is CASSSASGEPQETQYF.

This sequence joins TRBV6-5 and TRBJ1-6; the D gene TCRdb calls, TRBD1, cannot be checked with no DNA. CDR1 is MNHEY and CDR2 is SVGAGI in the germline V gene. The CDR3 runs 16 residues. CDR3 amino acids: CASSYQGQGKDSPLHF.

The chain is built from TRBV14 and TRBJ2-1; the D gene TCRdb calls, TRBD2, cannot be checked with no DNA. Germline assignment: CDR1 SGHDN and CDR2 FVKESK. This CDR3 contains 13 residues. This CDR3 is CASSGGALNEQFF.

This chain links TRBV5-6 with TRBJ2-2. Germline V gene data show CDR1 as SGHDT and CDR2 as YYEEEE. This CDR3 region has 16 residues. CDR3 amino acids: CASSLIQAVNTGELFF.

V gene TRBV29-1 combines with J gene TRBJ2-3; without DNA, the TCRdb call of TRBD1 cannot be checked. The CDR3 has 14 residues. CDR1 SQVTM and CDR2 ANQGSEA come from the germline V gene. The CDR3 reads CSVQVGHGTDTQYF.

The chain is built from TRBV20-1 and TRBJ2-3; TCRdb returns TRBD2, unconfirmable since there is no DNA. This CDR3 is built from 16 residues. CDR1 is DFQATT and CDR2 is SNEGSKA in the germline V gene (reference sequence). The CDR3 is CSLRVAGGPGTDTQYF.

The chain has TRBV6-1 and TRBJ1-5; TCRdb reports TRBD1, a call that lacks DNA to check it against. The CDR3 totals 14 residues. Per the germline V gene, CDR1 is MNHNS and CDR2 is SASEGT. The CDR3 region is CASKSQTGNQPQHF.

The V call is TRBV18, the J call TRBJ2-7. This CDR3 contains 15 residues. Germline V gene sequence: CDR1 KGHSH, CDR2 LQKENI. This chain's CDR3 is CASSPRAGGLYEQYF.

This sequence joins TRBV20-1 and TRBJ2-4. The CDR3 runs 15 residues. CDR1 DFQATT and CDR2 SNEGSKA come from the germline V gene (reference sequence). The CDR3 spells CSARSQKLAKNIQYF.

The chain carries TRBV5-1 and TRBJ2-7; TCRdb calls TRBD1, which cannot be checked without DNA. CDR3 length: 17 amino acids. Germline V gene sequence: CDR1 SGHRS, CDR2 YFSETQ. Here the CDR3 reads CASSITGTGNILREQYF. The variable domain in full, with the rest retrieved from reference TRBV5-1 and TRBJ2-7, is KAGVTQTPRYLIKTRGQQVTLSCSPISGHRSVSWYQQTPGQGLQFLFEYFSETQRNKGNFPGRFSGRQFSNSRSEMNVSTLELGDSALYLCASSITGTGNILREQYFGPGTRLTVT.